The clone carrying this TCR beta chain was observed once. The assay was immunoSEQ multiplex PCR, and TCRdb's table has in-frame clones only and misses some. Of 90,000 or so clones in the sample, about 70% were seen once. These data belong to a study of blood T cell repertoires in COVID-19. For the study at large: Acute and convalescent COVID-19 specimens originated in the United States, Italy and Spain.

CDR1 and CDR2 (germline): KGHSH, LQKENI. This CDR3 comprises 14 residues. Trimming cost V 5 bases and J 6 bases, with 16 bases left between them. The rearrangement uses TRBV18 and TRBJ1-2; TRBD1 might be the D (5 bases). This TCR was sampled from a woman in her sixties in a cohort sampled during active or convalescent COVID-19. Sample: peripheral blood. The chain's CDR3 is CASSSGFRENGYTF. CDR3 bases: TGTGCCAGCTCATCAGGGTTTAGGGAAAATGGCTACACCTTC.